In this sample, the clone carrying this T cell receptor (beta chain) turned up a few times. Its antigen is unidentified. This specimen belongs to a study of vaccination and CD4 T cells after COVID-19. Study at large: Overlapping spike peptides from SARS-CoV-2, HCoV-NL63, HCoV-OC43 and HCoV-229E served to stimulate the cells.

With the Oncomine TCR Beta short-read assay, DNA from cultured CD4+ T cells was sequenced. TCRdb re-derived calls from the PCR reads in MiXCR, one entry per CDR3 protein. Of 17,000 or so distinct CDR3 sequences listed, over 45% are singletons. The treatment denotes: roughly ten-day PBMC culture with coronavirus spike peptide pools or control peptides (ViraFEST assay). TCRs were sequenced by ViraFEST after antigen-specific T cells had been expanded with peptide pools. Cultures got half-medium changes with IL-2 on days 3 and 7. Study-wide results and limits: Sampling was limited to relatively few convalescent patients, with no early post-infection timepoints studied.

Deletions cut 4 bases from V and 5 bases from J, with 21 bases between. The CDR3 covers 17 residues. CDR1 MNHNS and CDR2 SASEGT come from the germline V gene. Input material: CD4+ T cells from blood, cultured in vitro. This TCR derives from a human donor who had recovered from COVID-19. The chain is built from TRBV6-1 and TRBJ1-5; TRBD1 might be the D (6 bases). Here the CDR3 reads CASSAYRQARMDQPQHF. DNA of the CDR3: TGTGCCAGCAGTGCCTATCGACAGGCTAGAATGGATCAGCCCCAGCATTTT.